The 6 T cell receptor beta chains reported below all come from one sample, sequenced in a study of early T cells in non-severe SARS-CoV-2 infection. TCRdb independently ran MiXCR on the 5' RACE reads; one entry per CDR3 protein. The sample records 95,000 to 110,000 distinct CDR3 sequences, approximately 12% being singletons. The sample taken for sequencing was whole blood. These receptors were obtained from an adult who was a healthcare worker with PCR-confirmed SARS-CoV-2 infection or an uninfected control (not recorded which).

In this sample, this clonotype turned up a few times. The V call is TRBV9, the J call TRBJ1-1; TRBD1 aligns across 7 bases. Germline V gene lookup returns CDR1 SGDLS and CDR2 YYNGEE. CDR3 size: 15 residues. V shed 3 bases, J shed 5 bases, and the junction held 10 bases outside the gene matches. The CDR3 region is CASSEGTDLDTEAFF. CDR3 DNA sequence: TGTGCCAGCAGCGAGGGGACAGACCTAGATACTGAAGCTTTCTTT.

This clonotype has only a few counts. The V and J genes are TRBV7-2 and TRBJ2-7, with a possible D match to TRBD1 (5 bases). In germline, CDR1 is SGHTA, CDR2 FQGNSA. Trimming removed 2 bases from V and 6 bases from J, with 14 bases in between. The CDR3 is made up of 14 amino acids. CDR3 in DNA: TGTGCCAGCAGCTTAAATGCAGGGTCAGTCGAGCAGTACTTC. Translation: CASSLNAGSVEQYF.

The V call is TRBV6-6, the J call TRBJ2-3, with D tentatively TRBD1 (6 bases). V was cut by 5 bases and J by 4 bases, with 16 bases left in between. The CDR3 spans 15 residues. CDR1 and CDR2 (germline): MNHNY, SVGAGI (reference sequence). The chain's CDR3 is CASSDPTGSSDTQYF. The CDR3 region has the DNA TGTGCCAGCAGTGACCCGACAGGCTCGTCAGATACGCAGTATTTT.

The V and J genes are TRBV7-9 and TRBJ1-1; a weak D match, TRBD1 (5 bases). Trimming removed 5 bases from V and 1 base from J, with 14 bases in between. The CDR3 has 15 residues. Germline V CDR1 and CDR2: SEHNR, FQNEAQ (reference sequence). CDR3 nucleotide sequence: TGTGCCAGCAGCCTCCTGGGAGACAGGAACACTGAAGCTTTCTTT. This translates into CASSLLGDRNTEAFF.

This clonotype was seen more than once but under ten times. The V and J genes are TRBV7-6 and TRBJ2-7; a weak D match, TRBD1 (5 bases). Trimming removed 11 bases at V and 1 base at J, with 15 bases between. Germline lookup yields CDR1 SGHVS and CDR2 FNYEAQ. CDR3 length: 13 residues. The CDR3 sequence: CAAPPDTSYEQYF. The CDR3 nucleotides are TGTGCCGCCCCCCCGGACACATCCTACGAGCAGTACTTC.

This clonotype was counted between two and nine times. The CDR3 is CSARNGYTF. The CDR3, as DNA: TGCAGTGCGCGAAATGGCTACACCTTC. The V call is TRBV20-1, the J call TRBJ1-2; no definite D call. CDR1 and CDR2 from the germline V gene are DFQATT and SNEGSKA (reference sequence). V was clipped by 6 bases and J by 6 bases, with 5 bases between them. The CDR3 consists of 9 residues.